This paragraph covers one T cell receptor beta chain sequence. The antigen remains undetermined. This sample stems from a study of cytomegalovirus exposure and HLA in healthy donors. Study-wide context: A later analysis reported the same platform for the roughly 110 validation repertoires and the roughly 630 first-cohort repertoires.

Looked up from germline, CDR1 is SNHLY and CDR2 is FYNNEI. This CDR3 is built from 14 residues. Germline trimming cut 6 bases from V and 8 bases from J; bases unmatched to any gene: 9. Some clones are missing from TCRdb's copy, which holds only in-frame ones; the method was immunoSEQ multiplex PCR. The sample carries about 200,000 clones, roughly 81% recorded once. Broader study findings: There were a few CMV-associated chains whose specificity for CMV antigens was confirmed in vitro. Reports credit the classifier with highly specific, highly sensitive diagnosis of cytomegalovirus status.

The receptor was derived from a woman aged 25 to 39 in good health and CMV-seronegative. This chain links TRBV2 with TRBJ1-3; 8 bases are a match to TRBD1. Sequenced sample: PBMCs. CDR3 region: CASRSGQVVDTIYF. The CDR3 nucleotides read TGTGCCAGCAGGTCGGGACAGGTAGTGGACACCATATATTTT.